This passage covers 11 T cell receptor beta chains from one sample sequenced in a study of blood T cell repertoires in COVID-19. Using immunoSEQ multiplex PCR, the repertoire was profiled, and TCRdb retains in-frame clones only, with some absent. Of a few hundred thousand clones in the sample, approximately 75% were seen once. The sequenced sample consisted of PBMCs or T cells enriched from blood (not recorded which). These receptors all come from a man aged 35 to 55 who had recovered from COVID-19.

The rearrangement joins TRBV23-1 to TRBJ1-2, with 9 nucleotides matching TRBD1. TRBV23-1 is an open reading frame whose function is uncertain. J lost 1 base, V lost 5 bases, and 5 bases had no gene match. CDR3 length: 15 amino acids. The CDR3 DNA sequence: TGCGCCAGCAGTTCACCGGGACAGGGTAACTATGGCTACACCTTC. This sequence encodes CASSSPGQGNYGYTF.

The chain joins TRBV30 to TRBJ1-1; tentatively, D is TRBD1 (5 bases). The CDR3 has 14 amino acids. The germline V gene has CDR1 GTSNPN and CDR2 SVGIG (reference sequence). Deletions cut 0 bases from V and 3 bases from J, with 11 bases between. CDR3 loop: CAWSVHGGDTEAFF. In DNA, the CDR3 is TGTGCCTGGAGTGTACATGGAGGGGACACTGAAGCTTTCTTT. Full variable domain (rest looked up from reference TRBV30 and TRBJ1-1): SQTIHQWPATLVQPVGSPLSLECTVEGTSNPNLYWYRQAAGRGLQLLFYSVGIGQISSEVPQNLSASRPQDRQFILSSKKLLLSDSGFYLCAWSVHGGDTEAFFGQGTRLTVV.

The genes are TRBV4-1 and TRBJ1-1, with D hard to call. Trimming took 3 bases from V and 1 from J, leaving 9 bases between them. CDR1 is MGHRA, CDR2 YSYEKL, per germline. The CDR3 length is 14 residues. The CDR3 coding sequence is TGCGCCAGCAGCCAGAGCGGAGCGAACACTGAAGCTTTCTTT. Amino acid sequence: CASSQSGANTEAFF.

This clone was found once. In DNA, the CDR3 is TGTGCCAGCAGTTATCGAACTAGCGGCGAGACCCAGTACTTC. Its protein is CASSYRTSGETQYF. The rearrangement uses TRBV6-5 and TRBJ2-5; 8 positions agree with TRBD2. The germline V gene has CDR1 MNHEY and CDR2 SVGAGI. CDR3 length: 14 residues. Trimming at V came to 3 bases and at J to 5 bases, leaving 5 bases not matched to a gene.

This rearrangement joins TRBV19 to TRBJ1-1, with D possibly TRBD1 on 5 matching bases. The CDR3 runs 15 residues. V lost 6 bases, J lost 3 bases, and 17 bases lay in between. Germline V gene data show CDR1 as LNHDA and CDR2 as SQIVND (reference sequence). Here the CDR3 reads CASSPGGNGDTEAFF. The CDR3 bases are TGTGCCAGTAGCCCGGGGGGAAACGGGGACACTGAAGCTTTCTTT.

The chain couples TRBV19 to TRBJ1-5; D possibly corresponds to TRBD1 (5 bases). Between the trimmed V and J ends, which lost 3 bases and 3 bases, there was a span of 12 bases. The CDR3 consists of 15 residues. CDR1 is LNHDA and CDR2 is SQIVND in the germline V gene (reference sequence). CDR3 loop: CASSILSGDNQPQHF. CDR3 nucleotide sequence: TGTGCCAGTAGTATCCTTTCGGGGGACAATCAGCCCCAGCATTTT.

The chain joins TRBV7-9 to TRBJ1-5, with D possibly matching TRBD1 (5 bases). Trimming took 1 base from V and 2 from J, leaving 15 bases between them. CDR3 length: 17 amino acids. In germline, CDR1 is SEHNR, CDR2 FQNEAQ (reference sequence). The CDR3 nucleotides read TGTGCCAGCAGCTTAGTCTCGGGACCGGGGGGCAATCAGCCCCAGCATTTT. Translated: CASSLVSGPGGNQPQHF.

With respect to this clone: Germline and junction disagree at one end, which may indicate a read error. The V call is TRBV12-5, the J call TRBJ1-4; D is unclear. This CDR3 has 14 residues. Germline-derived CDR1 and CDR2 are LGHNT and FRNRAP. The CDR3 loop reads CASGLGATNEKLFF. The CDR3 DNA reads as TGTGCTAGTGGCTTGGGAGCAACTAATGAAAAACTGTTTTTT.

The chain recombines TRBV11-1 with TRBJ2-3; 8 positions match TRBD1. J was trimmed by 0 bases and V by 8 bases; bases with no gene match: 7. Germline V gives CDR1 SGHAT, CDR2 FQDESV (reference sequence). The length of the CDR3 is 15 residues. CDR3 sequence reads: CASASNRGSTDTQYF. CDR3 in DNA: TGTGCCAGCGCATCAAACAGGGGGAGCACAGATACGCAGTATTTT.

This sequence joins TRBV12-5 and TRBJ2-1, with 7 bases fitting TRBD2. Germline CDR1 reads LGHNT; CDR2 reads FRNRAP. J was trimmed by 10 bases and V by 4 bases; bases with no gene match: 4. This CDR3 has 12 residues. The CDR3 nucleotides are TGTGCTAGTGGTTCGCGACTAGCCGAGCAGTTCTTC. This translates into CASGSRLAEQFF.

The genes are TRBV2 and TRBJ1-1, with a possible D match to TRBD1 (5 bases). Germline V gene data show CDR1 as SNHLY and CDR2 as FYNNEI. Trimming shortened V by 3 bases and J by 5 bases, and 19 bases separated the two germline ends. The CDR3 is made up of 16 amino acids. The CDR3, as DNA: TGTGCCAGCAGTGACCGGAAAGCAGGGTTTAGGACTGAAGCTTTCTTT. As protein: CASSDRKAGFRTEAFF.